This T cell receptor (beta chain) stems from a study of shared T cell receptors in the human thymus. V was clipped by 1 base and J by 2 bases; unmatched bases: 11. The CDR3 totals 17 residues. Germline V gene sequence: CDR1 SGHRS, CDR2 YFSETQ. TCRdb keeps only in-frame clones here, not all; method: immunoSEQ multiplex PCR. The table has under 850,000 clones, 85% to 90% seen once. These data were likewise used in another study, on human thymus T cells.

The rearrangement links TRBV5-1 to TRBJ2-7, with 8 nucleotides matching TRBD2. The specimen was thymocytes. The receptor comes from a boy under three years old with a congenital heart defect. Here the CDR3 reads CASSLRIGGRQPYEQYF. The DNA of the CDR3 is TGCGCCAGCAGCTTGAGAATTGGCGGGAGGCAGCCCTACGAGCAGTACTTC.